This T cell receptor (beta chain) originates from a study of patients and donors after allogeneic stem cell transplantation. TCRdb redid the calling of the RT-PCR reads with MiXCR, one entry per CDR3 protein. The data show 20,000 or so distinct CDR3 sequences, approximately 42% seen once. The receptor's source is a human donor who was either an allogeneic HSCT recipient or a stem cell or donor lymphocyte infusion donor (not recorded which). It is not recorded whose cells these are; they may come from a transplant donor. Sequenced material: blood, either unsorted or a sorted T cell fraction (not recorded which).

CDR3 in amino acids: CASSVDQGPKNIQYF. CDR3 nucleotides: TGTGCCAGCAGCGTAGATCAGGGCCCCAAAAACATTCAGTACTTC. The V gene is TRBV9, the J gene TRBJ2-4; possible D gene TRBD1, 5 bases. Germline CDR1 reads SGDLS; CDR2 reads YYNGEE. V gave up 0 bases and J gave up 2 bases, with 9 bases separating them. This CDR3 is built from 15 residues.